This TCR beta chain derives from a study of CD8+ T cells in alopecia areata. Comment on this clone: The listed genes are named as in mouse. The observed sequence ends 4 residues before the CDR3 terminus, with the missing tail filled in from the germline J gene. This CDR3 is also generated by other DNA sequences in the sample.

V shed 3 bases and J 1 base; nucleotides not matched to a gene: 1. In germline, CDR1 is NSQYPW, CDR2 LRSPGD (reference sequence). This CDR3 contains 14 residues. Pooled cutaneous lymph node cells were sorted using CD4, CD8alpha, NKG2D, NKG2ACE and other markers. Reverse transcription of extracted RNA yielded cDNA, which provided the sequencing template. The protocol was immunoSEQ multiplex PCR, while the TCRdb copy is restricted to in-frame clones and leaves out a portion. The table lists over 250,000 clones, no singletons, with approximately 1.2% in the top ten. This clonotype originated in a C3H/HeJ mouse with alopecia areata. Strain haplotype at MHC: H2-k. This sequence joins TRBV1 and TRBJ2-5; 7 bases are shared with TRBD2. The sample taken for sequencing was CD4+ T cells sorted from a lymph node. The CDR3 spells CTCSAGGDQDTQYF. Partial CDR3 DNA: TGCACCTGCAGTGCGGGGGGGGACCAAGAC.